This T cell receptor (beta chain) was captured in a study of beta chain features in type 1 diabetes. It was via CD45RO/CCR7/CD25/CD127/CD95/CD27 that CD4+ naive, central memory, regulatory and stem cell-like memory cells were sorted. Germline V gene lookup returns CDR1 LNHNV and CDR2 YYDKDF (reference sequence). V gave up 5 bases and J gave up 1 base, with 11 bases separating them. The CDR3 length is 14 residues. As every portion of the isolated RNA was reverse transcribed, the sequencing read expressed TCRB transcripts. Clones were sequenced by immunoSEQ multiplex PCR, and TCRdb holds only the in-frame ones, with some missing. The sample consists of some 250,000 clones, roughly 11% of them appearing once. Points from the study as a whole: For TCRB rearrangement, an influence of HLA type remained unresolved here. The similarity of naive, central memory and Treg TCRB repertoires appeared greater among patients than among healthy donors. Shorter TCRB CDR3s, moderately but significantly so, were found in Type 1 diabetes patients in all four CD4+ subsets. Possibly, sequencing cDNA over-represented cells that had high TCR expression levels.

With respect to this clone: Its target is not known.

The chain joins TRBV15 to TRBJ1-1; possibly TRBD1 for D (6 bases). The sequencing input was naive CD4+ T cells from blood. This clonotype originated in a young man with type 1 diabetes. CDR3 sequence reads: CATSWQQGNTEAFF. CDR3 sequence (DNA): TGTGCCACCAGCTGGCAACAGGGGAACACTGAAGCTTTCTTT. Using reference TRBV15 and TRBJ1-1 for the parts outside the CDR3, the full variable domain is DAMVIQNPRYQVTQFGKPVTLSCSQTLNHNVMYWYQQKSSQAPKLLFHYYDKDFNNEADTPDNFQSRRPNTSFCFLDIRSPGLGDTAMYLCATSWQQGNTEAFFGQGTRLTVV.